The clone carrying this T cell receptor (beta chain) was seen a few times. TRB rearrangements spanning V, D and J were amplified using mixed TRB-A/B primers. TCRdb analysed the multiplex PCR reads with MiXCR anew, one entry per CDR3 protein. The table has approximately 20,000 distinct CDR3 sequences, approximately 35% seen once. This sample stems from a study of T cell repertoires in aging, cancer and after chemotherapy. Overall study: Donor ages fell into six groups from 30 or younger up to 70 or older. Paired samples before and after chemotherapy came from glioblastoma patients receiving temozolomide-based therapy.

The germline V gene encodes CDR1 LNHDA and CDR2 SQIVND (reference sequence). The CDR3 totals 15 residues. The V segment lost 4 bases and the J segment 6 bases; nucleotides outside the gene matches: 9. TCR beta rearrangements were amplified from peripheral blood genomic DNA. The clonotype originates from a human donor with a solid tumor. The chain recombines TRBV19 with TRBJ2-1; 7 bases map to TRBD1. Sequencing was performed on blood. CDR3 coding DNA: TGTGCCAGTAGTACCGACAGGGTATCTAGCAATGAGCAGTTCTTC. Protein product: CASSTDRVSSNEQFF.